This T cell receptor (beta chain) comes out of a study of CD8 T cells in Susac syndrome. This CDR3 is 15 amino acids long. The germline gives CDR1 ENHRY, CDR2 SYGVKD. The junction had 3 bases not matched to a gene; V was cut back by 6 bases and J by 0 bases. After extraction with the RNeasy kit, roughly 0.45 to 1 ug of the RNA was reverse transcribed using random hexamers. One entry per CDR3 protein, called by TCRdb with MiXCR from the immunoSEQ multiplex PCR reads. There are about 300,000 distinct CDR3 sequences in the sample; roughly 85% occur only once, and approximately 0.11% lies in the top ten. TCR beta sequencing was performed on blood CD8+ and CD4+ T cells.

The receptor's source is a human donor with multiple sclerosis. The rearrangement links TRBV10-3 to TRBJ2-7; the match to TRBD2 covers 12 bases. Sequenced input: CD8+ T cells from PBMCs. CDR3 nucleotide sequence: TGTGCCATCAGCGGACTAGCGGGGAGCTCCTACGAGCAGTACTTC. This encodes CAISGLAGSSYEQYF.